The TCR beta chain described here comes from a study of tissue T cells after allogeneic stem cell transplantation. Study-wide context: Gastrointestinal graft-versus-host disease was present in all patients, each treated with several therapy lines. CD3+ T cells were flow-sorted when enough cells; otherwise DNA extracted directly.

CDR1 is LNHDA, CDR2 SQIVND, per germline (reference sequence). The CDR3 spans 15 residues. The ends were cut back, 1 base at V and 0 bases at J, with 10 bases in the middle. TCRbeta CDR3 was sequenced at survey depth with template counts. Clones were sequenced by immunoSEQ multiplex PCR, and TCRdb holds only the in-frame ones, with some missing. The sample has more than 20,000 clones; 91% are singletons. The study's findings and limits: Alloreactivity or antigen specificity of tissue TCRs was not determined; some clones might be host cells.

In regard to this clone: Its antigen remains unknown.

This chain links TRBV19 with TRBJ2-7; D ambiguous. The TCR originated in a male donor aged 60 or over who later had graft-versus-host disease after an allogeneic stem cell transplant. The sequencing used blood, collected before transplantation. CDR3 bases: TGTGCCAGTAGTATAGTTGCCAAGAGCTCCTACGAGCAGTACTTC. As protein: CASSIVAKSSYEQYF.